The sequence of this T cell receptor (beta chain) was determined in a study of blood T cell repertoires in COVID-19. Study-level information: T cells, B-cell-depleted T cells, or PBMCs supplied cDNA or gDNA.

CDR3 length equals 14 residues. Germline values: CDR1 MDHEN, CDR2 SYDVKM. Data came from immunoSEQ multiplex PCR; TCRdb stores just in-frame clones and leaves some out. The table has 200,000 to 250,000 clones, roughly 88% seen once. This TCR derives from a man at least 80 years old with acute or convalescent COVID-19. The sample taken for sequencing was peripheral blood. The chain couples TRBV28 to TRBJ1-2, with a possible D match to TRBD1 (5 bases). The CDR3 loop reads CAGESPSREDGYTF. As DNA, the CDR3 is TGTGCAGGAGAAAGCCCGAGCAGGGAGGATGGCTACACCTTC.